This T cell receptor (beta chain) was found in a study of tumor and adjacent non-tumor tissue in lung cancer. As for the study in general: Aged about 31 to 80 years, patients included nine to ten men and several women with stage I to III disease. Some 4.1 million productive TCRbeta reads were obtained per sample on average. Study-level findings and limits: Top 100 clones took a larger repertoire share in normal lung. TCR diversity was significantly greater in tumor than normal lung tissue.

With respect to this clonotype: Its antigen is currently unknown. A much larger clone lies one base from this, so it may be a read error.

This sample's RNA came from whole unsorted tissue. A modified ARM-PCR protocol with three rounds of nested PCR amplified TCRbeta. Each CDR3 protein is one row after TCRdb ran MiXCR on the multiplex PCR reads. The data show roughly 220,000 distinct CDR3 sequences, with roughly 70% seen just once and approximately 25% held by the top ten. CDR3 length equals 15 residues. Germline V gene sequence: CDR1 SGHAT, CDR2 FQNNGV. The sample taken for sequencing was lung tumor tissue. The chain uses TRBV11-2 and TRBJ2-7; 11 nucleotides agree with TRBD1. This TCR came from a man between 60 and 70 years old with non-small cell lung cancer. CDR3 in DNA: TGTGCCAGCATCTTAGGCCGGACAGGGGGCCGGGAGCAGTACTTC. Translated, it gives CASILGRTGGREQYF.